This is a list of T cell receptor beta chains from one sample in a study of T-cell memory formation after mild COVID-19. TCRdb re-called the 5' RACE reads with MiXCR, one entry per CDR3 protein. The sample consists of fewer than 650,000 distinct CDR3 sequences, roughly a fifth of them appearing once. The source material was PBMCs or a T cell subset sorted from them (not recorded which). The receptors were gathered from an adult woman who had mild COVID-19 (a few samples of this study predate the infection). Cell type and time point are not known. The CDR3 runs from the conserved cysteine through the conserved F or W. The order of the fields is J gene, V gene, D gene, clone size, CDR3 protein, CDR3 DNA. A D gene is named only where the DNA matches it firmly. The size of a clone is reported for some rows only, either as once, few or many, or as a class for expanded clones.

J gene: TRBJ2-7; V gene: TRBV19; D gene: -; clone size: few; CDR3 protein: CASSDSGGISYEQYF; CDR3 DNA: TGTGCCAGTAGTGACTCTGGGGGAATTTCCTACGAGCAGTACTTC
J gene: TRBJ2-3; V gene: TRBV6-1; D gene: TRBD2; clone size: few; CDR3 protein: CASSEISGGAPDTQYF; CDR3 DNA: TGTGCCAGCAGTGAAATTAGCGGGGGGGCCCCAGATACGCAGTATTTT
J gene: TRBJ1-2; V gene: TRBV6-5; D gene: -; clone size: once; CDR3 protein: CASNYRSGRNYGYTF; CDR3 DNA: TGTGCCAGCAACTATAGATCGGGACGGAACTATGGCTACACCTTC
J gene: TRBJ2-7; V gene: TRBV20-1; D gene: TRBD1; clone size: -; CDR3 protein: CSAIPGGDYEQYF; CDR3 DNA: TGCAGTGCCATCCCAGGGGGTGACTACGAGCAGTACTTC
J gene: TRBJ1-1; V gene: TRBV6-5; D gene: -; clone size: -; CDR3 protein: CASSYGPLNTEAFF; CDR3 DNA: TGTGCCAGCAGTTACGGGCCCCTGAACACTGAAGCTTTCTTT
J gene: TRBJ2-1; V gene: TRBV29-1; D gene: TRBD2; clone size: few; CDR3 protein: CSVVASGRLYNEQFF; CDR3 DNA: TGCAGCGTTGTGGCTAGCGGGAGATTATACAATGAGCAGTTCTTC
J gene: TRBJ1-6; V gene: TRBV12-3/TRBV12-4; D gene: -; clone size: few; CDR3 protein: CASSNEGGTPLHF; CDR3 DNA: TGTGCCAGCAGTAACGAGGGAGGGACACCCCTCCACTTT
J gene: TRBJ2-1; V gene: TRBV5-6; D gene: -; clone size: -; CDR3 protein: CASSLVDGYRGGNEQFF; CDR3 DNA: TGTGCCAGCAGCTTGGTCGACGGTTATAGGGGTGGGAATGAGCAGTTCTTC
J gene: TRBJ2-5; V gene: TRBV15; D gene: -; clone size: -; CDR3 protein: CATSRGLGQETQYF; CDR3 DNA: TGTGCCACCAGCAGAGGACTGGGCCAAGAGACCCAGTACTTC
J gene: TRBJ2-7; V gene: TRBV6-6; D gene: TRBD2; clone size: -; CDR3 protein: CASSPSSGREGREQYF; CDR3 DNA: TGTGCCAGCAGTCCTTCCTCGGGGCGGGAGGGCCGTGAGCAGTACTTC
J gene: TRBJ2-5; V gene: TRBV20-1; D gene: -; clone size: few; CDR3 protein: CSARNLLRRAKETQYF; CDR3 DNA: TGCAGTGCTAGAAACCTCCTGCGGCGGGCGAAAGAGACCCAGTACTTC
J gene: TRBJ1-2; V gene: TRBV4-1; D gene: -; clone size: -; CDR3 protein: CASSQESWTEEEEGYTF; CDR3 DNA: TGCGCCAGCAGCCAAGAGTCGTGGACGGAGGAGGAAGAGGGCTACACCTTC
J gene: TRBJ2-7; V gene: TRBV4-1; D gene: -; clone size: few; CDR3 protein: CASSPRSGGDYEQYF; CDR3 DNA: TGCGCCAGCAGTCCGAGGTCTGGGGGCGACTACGAGCAGTACTTC
J gene: TRBJ1-6; V gene: TRBV6-2/TRBV6-3; D gene: -; clone size: -; CDR3 protein: CASSYSGGTSPLHF; CDR3 DNA: TGTGCCAGCAGTTACTCGGGGGGGACTTCACCCCTCCACTTT
J gene: TRBJ2-2; V gene: TRBV24-1; D gene: TRBD1; clone size: once; CDR3 protein: CATSSQGATAELFF; CDR3 DNA: TGTGCCACCAGTTCCCAGGGGGCGACCGCGGAGCTGTTTTTT
J gene: TRBJ2-7; V gene: TRBV7-8; D gene: -; clone size: -; CDR3 protein: CASSTNRVRSYEQYF; CDR3 DNA: TGTGCCAGCAGCACCAACAGGGTTAGATCCTACGAGCAGTACTTC
J gene: TRBJ2-6; V gene: TRBV12-3/TRBV12-4; D gene: -; clone size: -; CDR3 protein: CASSPPVTGVLTF; CDR3 DNA: TGTGCCAGCAGTCCCCCTGTGACCGGCGTCCTGACTTTC
J gene: TRBJ2-1; V gene: TRBV7-9; D gene: -; clone size: many; CDR3 protein: CASSLGGRVNLKGRTLNNEQFF; CDR3 DNA: TGTGCCAGCAGCTTAGGGGGCAGGGTAAACTTAAAAGGGCGAACACTAAACAATGAGCAGTTCTTC
J gene: TRBJ2-5; V gene: TRBV3-1; D gene: TRBD1; clone size: -; CDR3 protein: CASSQDGQEYQETQYF; CDR3 DNA: TGTGCCAGCAGCCAAGATGGACAGGAGTACCAAGAGACCCAGTACTTC
J gene: TRBJ1-1; V gene: TRBV10-3; D gene: -; clone size: -; CDR3 protein: CAITDSLNTEAFF; CDR3 DNA: TGTGCCATCACGGACAGCCTGAACACTGAAGCTTTCTTT
J gene: TRBJ1-2; V gene: TRBV5-5; D gene: -; clone size: -; CDR3 protein: CASSLERAGPVYGYTF; CDR3 DNA: TGTGCCAGCAGCTTGGAACGGGCAGGTCCTGTCTATGGCTACACCTTC
J gene: TRBJ2-3; V gene: TRBV4-1; D gene: TRBD2; clone size: few; CDR3 protein: CASRPRAGGTDTQYF; CDR3 DNA: TGCGCCAGCAGGCCAAGAGCGGGGGGCACAGATACGCAGTATTTT
J gene: TRBJ2-7; V gene: TRBV5-1; D gene: -; clone size: -; CDR3 protein: CASSLAADTYEQYF; CDR3 DNA: TGCGCCAGCAGCTTGGCCGCGGATACCTACGAGCAGTACTTC
J gene: TRBJ1-1; V gene: TRBV6-1; D gene: -; clone size: -; CDR3 protein: CASRGGQIMNTEAFF; CDR3 DNA: TGTGCCAGCAGAGGAGGACAGATCATGAACACTGAAGCTTTCTTT
J gene: TRBJ2-7; V gene: TRBV20-1; D gene: -; clone size: -; CDR3 protein: CSAPPDAGLAYEQYF; CDR3 DNA: TGCAGTGCTCCGCCAGATGCGGGCCTAGCTTACGAGCAGTACTTC
J gene: TRBJ1-1; V gene: TRBV27; D gene: -; clone size: -; CDR3 protein: CASSLKVVGTEAFF; CDR3 DNA: TGTGCCAGCAGTCTGAAGGTTGTGGGCACTGAAGCTTTCTTT
J gene: TRBJ2-3; V gene: TRBV29-1; D gene: TRBD2; clone size: -; CDR3 protein: CSLSGESTDTQYF; CDR3 DNA: TGCAGCCTGAGCGGGGAATCCACAGATACGCAGTATTTT